A single sample gave rise to the 6 T cell receptor beta chains below, sequenced in a study of T cell responses to AZD1222 COVID-19 vaccine. TCRdb's copy holds only in-frame clones and misses some; the assay was immunoSEQ multiplex PCR. This sample carries about 100,000 clones, around 87% of them seen once, and the ten largest clones take 4% to 5%. Sequenced here: peripheral blood, sampled on day 0 of MenACWY control vaccination. The source of these receptors is an adult in good health.

CDR3 protein: CAWSQRQHYGYTF. CDR3 nucleotide sequence: TGTGCCTGGAGCCAACGCCAGCACTATGGCTACACCTTC. The chain carries TRBV30 and TRBJ1-2; no firm D call. The CDR3 is 13 amino acids. V shed 3 bases and J shed 3 bases, with 11 bases lying between them. Germline V gives CDR1 GTSNPN, CDR2 SVGIG (reference sequence).

The chain uses TRBV2 and TRBJ1-4; D gene ambiguous. This CDR3 is 15 amino acids long. Between the trimmed V and J ends, which lost 2 bases and 0 bases, there was a span of 7 bases. Germline values: CDR1 SNHLY, CDR2 FYNNEI. Here the CDR3 reads CASSERAATNEKLFF. CDR3 sequence (DNA): TGTGCCAGCAGTGAAAGAGCAGCAACTAATGAAAAACTGTTTTTT.

The rearrangement links TRBV10-2 to TRBJ2-7; D remains ambiguous. Trimming took off 9 bases at V and 4 bases at J, with 13 bases between the two ends. This CDR3 region has 12 residues. Germline values: CDR1 WSHSY, CDR2 SAAADI. The CDR3 DNA is TGCGCCAGTTCCTTAGACGGTTACGAGCAGTACTTC. Protein product: CASSLDGYEQYF.

The rearrangement links TRBV9 to TRBJ2-3; 10 bases are a match to TRBD1. This CDR3 has 15 residues. Trimming removed 3 bases from V and 3 bases from J; junction bases left unmatched: 4. CDR1 and CDR2 (germline): SGDLS, YYNGEE. The DNA of the CDR3 is TGTGCCAGCAGCGCCGGGACAGGGGTTACAGATACGCAGTATTTT. It encodes CASSAGTGVTDTQYF.

CDR3 protein: CASSALGGSNQPQHF. CDR3 DNA sequence: TGTGCCAGTAGCGCGCTGGGGGGGAGCAATCAGCCCCAGCATTTT. The J gene is TRBJ1-5, the V gene TRBV19; a possible D gene is TRBD1 (5 bases). The germline V gene encodes CDR1 LNHDA and CDR2 SQIVND (reference sequence). The CDR3 runs to 15 residues. The germline V and J ends were trimmed by 6 bases and 1 base, with 13 bases remaining between them.

With regard to this clone: Compared with germline, one end of the junction differs, possibly owing to a read error. The CDR3 region is CASSLAGENIQYF. CDR3 nucleotides: TGTGCCAGCAGCTTAGCGGGAGAGAACATTCAGTACTTC. The chain employs TRBV12-3 or TRBV12-4 and TRBJ2-4; 9 positions agree with TRBD2. This CDR3 has 13 amino acids.